This T cell receptor (beta chain) comes out of a study of T cells after yellow fever vaccination. The CDR3 extends over 16 amino acids. Germline-derived CDR1 and CDR2 are SGHTA and FQGNSA. Deletions cut 5 bases from V and 0 bases from J, with 15 bases between. With respect to this clonotype: Its antigen is unknown.

TCRdb passed the 5' RACE reads through MiXCR, listing each CDR3 protein once. Among about 630,000 distinct CDR3 sequences listed, roughly 12% were seen once. General study points: The secondary response showed a weaker magnitude and a faster peak, day 5 versus 15. The study re-detected most primary-vaccination clones after the booster (96% CD4, 88% CD8). Bulk-population clonotypes that are abundant could appear as contaminants in FACS-sorted repertoires. It was a small share of clonotypes that appeared in both CD4 and CD8 compartments.

The specimen was PBMCs, collected on the day of the yellow fever booster vaccination. The sequence came from a man between 25 and 39 years old who received the YFV17D yellow fever vaccine. V gene TRBV7-2 combines with J gene TRBJ2-3; D tentatively fits TRBD1 or TRBD2 (5 bases each). The CDR3 sequence: CASSAGDWGSTDTQYF. CDR3 in DNA: TGTGCCAGCAGCGCTGGCGACTGGGGGAGCACAGATACGCAGTATTTT.